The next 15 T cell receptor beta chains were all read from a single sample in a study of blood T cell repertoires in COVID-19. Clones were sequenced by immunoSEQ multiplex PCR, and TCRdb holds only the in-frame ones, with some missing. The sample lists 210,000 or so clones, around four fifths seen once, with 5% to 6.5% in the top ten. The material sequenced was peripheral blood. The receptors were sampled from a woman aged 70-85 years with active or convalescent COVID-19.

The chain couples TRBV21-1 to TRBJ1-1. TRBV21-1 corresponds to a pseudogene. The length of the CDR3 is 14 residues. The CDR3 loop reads CASSKVALNTEAFF. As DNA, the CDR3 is TGTGCCAGCAGCAAAGTTGCGTTGAACACTGAAGCTTTCTTT.

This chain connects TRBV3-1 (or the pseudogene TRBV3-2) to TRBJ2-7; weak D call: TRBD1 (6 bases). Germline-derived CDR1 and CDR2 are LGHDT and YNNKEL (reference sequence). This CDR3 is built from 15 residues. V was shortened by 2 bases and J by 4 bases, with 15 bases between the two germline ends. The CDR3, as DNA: TGTGCCAGCAGCCAATGGGAAGGGGGATTTTACGAGCAGTACTTC. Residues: CASSQWEGGFYEQYF.

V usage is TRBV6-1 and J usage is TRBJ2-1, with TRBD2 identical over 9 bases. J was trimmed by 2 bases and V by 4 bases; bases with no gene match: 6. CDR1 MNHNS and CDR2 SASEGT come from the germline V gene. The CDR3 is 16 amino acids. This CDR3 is CASSGGSGSTYNEQFF. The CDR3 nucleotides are TGTGCCAGCAGTGGTGGTAGCGGGAGCACCTACAATGAGCAGTTCTTC.

This CDR3 is CASSQEQGENEKLFF. The CDR3 DNA follows: TGCGCCAGCAGCCAGGAACAGGGGGAAAATGAAAAACTGTTTTTT. V and J are TRBV4-1 and TRBJ1-4, with 8 bases identical to TRBD1. Germline CDR1 MGHRA, CDR2 YSYEKL. This CDR3 has 15 amino acids. V was clipped by 3 bases and J by 5 bases; unmatched bases: 5.

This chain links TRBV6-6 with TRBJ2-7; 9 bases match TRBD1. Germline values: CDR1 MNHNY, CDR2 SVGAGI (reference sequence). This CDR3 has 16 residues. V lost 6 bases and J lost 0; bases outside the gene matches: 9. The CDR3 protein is CASSPGTGLLSYEQYF. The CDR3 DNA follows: TGTGCCAGCAGCCCGGGGACAGGGCTCCTCTCCTACGAGCAGTACTTC.

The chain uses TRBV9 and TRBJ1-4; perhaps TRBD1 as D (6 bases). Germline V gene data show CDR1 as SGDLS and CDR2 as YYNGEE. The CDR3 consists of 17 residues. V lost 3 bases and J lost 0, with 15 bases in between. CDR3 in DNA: TGTGCCAGCAGCGCCACAGGGCGGGGGGCAACTAATGAAAAACTGTTTTTT. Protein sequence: CASSATGRGATNEKLFF.

Here the CDR3 DNA reads TGCGCCAGCACCCTAGCGGGGGACACAGATACGCAGTATTTT. This codes for CASTLAGDTDTQYF. The rearrangement joins TRBV5-1 to TRBJ2-3, with 10 bases lining up with TRBD2. Germline CDR1 and CDR2: SGHRS and YFSETQ. This CDR3 spans 14 amino acids. The V segment lost 6 bases and the J segment 2 bases; nucleotides outside the gene matches: 3.

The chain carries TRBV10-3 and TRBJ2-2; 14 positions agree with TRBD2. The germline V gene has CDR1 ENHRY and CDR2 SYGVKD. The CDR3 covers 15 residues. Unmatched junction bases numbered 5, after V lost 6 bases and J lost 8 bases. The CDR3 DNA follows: TGTGCCATCAGGGCGGGACTAGCGGGAGCAGGGGAGCTGTTTTTT. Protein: CAIRAGLAGAGELFF.

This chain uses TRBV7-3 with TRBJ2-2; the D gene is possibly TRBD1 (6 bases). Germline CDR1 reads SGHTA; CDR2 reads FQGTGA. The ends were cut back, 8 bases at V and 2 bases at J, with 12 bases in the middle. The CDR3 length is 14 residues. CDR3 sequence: CASRRDINTGELFF. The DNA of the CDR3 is TGTGCCAGCCGCCGGGACATCAACACCGGGGAGCTGTTTTTT. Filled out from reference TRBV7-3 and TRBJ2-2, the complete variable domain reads GAGVSQTPSNKVTEKGKYVELRCDPISGHTALYWYRQSLGQGPEFLIYFQGTGAADDSGLPNDRFFAVRPEGSVSTLKIQRTERGDSAVYLCASRRDINTGELFFGEGSRLTVL.

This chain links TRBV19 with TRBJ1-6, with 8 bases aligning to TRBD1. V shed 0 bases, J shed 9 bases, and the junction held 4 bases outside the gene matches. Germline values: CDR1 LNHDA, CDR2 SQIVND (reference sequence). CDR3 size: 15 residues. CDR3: CASSIETGDRSPLHF. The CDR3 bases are TGTGCCAGTAGTATAGAGACAGGGGACCGTTCACCCCTCCACTTT. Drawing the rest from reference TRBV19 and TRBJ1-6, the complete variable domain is DGGITQSPKYLFRKEGQNVTLSCEQNLNHDAMYWYRQDPGQGLRLIYYSQIVNDFQKGDIAEGYSVSREKKESFPLTVTSAQKNPTAFYLCASSIETGDRSPLHFGNGTRLTVT.

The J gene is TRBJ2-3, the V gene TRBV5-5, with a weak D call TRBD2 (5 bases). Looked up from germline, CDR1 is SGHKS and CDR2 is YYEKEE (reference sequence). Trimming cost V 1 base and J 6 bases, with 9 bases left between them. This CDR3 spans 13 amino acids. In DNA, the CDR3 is TGTGCCAGCAGCTTGAGCGGTTCGGATACGCAGTATTTT. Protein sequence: CASSLSGSDTQYF.

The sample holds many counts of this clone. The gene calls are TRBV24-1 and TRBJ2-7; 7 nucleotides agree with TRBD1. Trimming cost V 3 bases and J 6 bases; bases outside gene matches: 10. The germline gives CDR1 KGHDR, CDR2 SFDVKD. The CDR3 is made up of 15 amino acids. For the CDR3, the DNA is TGTGCCACCAGTGATCCCTCAGACAGGGCCGGCGAGCAGTACTTC. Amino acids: CATSDPSDRAGEQYF.

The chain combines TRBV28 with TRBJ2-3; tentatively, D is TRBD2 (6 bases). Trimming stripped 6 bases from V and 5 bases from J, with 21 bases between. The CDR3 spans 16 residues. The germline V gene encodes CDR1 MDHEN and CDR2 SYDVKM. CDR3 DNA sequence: TGTGCCAGCAGCCCCCGAGGGCTAGCGACTGGAGATACGCAGTATTTT. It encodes CASSPRGLATGDTQYF.

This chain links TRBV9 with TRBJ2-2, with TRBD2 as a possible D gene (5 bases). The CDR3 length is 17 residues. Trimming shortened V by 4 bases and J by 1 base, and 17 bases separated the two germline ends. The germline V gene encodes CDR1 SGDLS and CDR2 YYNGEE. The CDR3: CASSIRRSGGNTGELFF. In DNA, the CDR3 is TGTGCCAGCAGCATCCGGAGGAGCGGCGGGAACACCGGGGAGCTGTTTTTT.

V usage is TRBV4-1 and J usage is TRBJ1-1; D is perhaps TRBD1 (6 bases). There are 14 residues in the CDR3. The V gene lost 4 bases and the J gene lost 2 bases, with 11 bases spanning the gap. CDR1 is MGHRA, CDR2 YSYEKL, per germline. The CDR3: CASSPRDINTEAFF. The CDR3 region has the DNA TGCGCCAGCAGCCCCCGGGACATAAACACTGAAGCTTTCTTT.